This T cell receptor beta chain derives from a study of OX40 agonist ivuxolimab in advanced cancers. About the study: Enrolled patients in dose escalation had cancers that were hepatocellular carcinoma, melanoma, renal cell or head and neck cancer. Aged 23 to 79 with a mean of roughly 65 years, they were 82.7% male.

TCRdb's copy holds only in-frame clones and misses some; the assay was immunoSEQ multiplex PCR. The sample lists 20,000 to 25,000 clones, around nine tenths seen once, with over 50% in the top ten. Sequencing was performed on CD4+ or CD8+ T cells sorted from blood, taken in a trial of the OX40 agonist ivuxolimab. The TCR sequence derives from an adult with an advanced solid tumor such as melanoma, head and neck, liver or kidney cancer.

The CDR3, as DNA: TGTGCCTGGAGAGTCGCGGGTTCCGAGCAGTACTTC. Translated: CAWRVAGSEQYF. The chain has TRBV30 and TRBJ2-5; perhaps TRBD2 as D (5 bases). The J call may be wrong; the DNA end is better matched by TRBJ2-7. CDR1 is GTSNPN, CDR2 SVGIG, per germline (reference sequence). The CDR3 consists of 12 residues.